One sample yielded the 27 T cell receptor beta chains listed below, sequenced in a study of blood T cell repertoires in COVID-19 (TCRdb year 2020). Libraries were constructed by the immunoSEQ multiplex PCR assay. Drawn from immuneACCESS, this table holds only the in-frame rearrangements with V and J called that TCRdb kept. Clones are partly lost; checked studies trace under half to an unresolved V gene and leave the rest unexplained. The sample records approximately 110,000 clones, 85% of which are singletons. Of the sample, 3.4% falls within the top ten clones. Specimen: peripheral blood. These receptors originate from a man aged 40-50 years with acute or convalescent COVID-19.

The rearrangement joins TRBV7-9 to TRBJ2-7, with 7 bases matching TRBD1. Germline values: CDR1 SEHNR, CDR2 FQNEAQ (reference sequence). With 5 bases clipped from V and 7 bases from J, the junction kept 11 bases outside the gene matches. This CDR3 has 14 amino acids. Written as DNA, the CDR3 is TGTGCCAGCAGCCCCCCGGGACAGTCTCGGGAGCAGTACTTC. This sequence encodes CASSPPGQSREQYF.

J is TRBJ2-3 and V is TRBV7-2, with D tentatively TRBD1 (7 bases). V gave up 5 bases and J gave up 5 bases, with 14 bases separating them. The CDR3 has 14 amino acids. Germline V CDR1 and CDR2: SGHTA, FQGNSA. This chain's CDR3 is CASSLPQGGDTQYF. CDR3 DNA: TGTGCCAGCAGCCTACCTCAGGGGGGAGATACGCAGTATTTT. Supplemented by reference TRBV7-2 and TRBJ2-3, the full variable domain reads GAGVSQSPSNKVTEKGKDVELRCDPISGHTALYWYRQSLGQGLEFLIYFQGNSAPDKSGLPSDRFSAERTGGSVSTLTIQRTQQEDSAVYLCASSLPQGGDTQYFGPGTRLTVL.

J is TRBJ2-6 and V is TRBV24-1; no reliable D call. CDR3 length: 15 residues. With 5 bases removed from V and 1 base from J, the gap between germline ends came to 8 bases. CDR1 KGHDR and CDR2 SFDVKD come from the germline V gene. As DNA, the CDR3 is TGTGCCACCAGTGGGGCAGGATCTGGGGCCAACGTCCTGACTTTC. This encodes CATSGAGSGANVLTF.

The V and J genes are TRBV5-1 and TRBJ2-5; 9 bases map to TRBD2. There are 15 residues in the CDR3. The V gene end was trimmed by 2 bases and the J gene end by 4 bases; junction bases not matched to a gene: 6. Germline CDR1 reads SGHRS; CDR2 reads YFSETQ. The CDR3 protein is CASSFVAGVLETQYF. CDR3 bases: TGCGCCAGCAGCTTTGTAGCGGGGGTTTTAGAGACCCAGTACTTC.

The rearrangement links TRBV19 to TRBJ1-2, with D possibly being TRBD1 (5 bases). The CDR3 sequence is 13 residues long. Trimming shortened V by 7 bases and J by 3 bases, and 12 bases separated the two germline ends. CDR1 LNHDA and CDR2 SQIVND come from the germline V gene (reference sequence). The CDR3 DNA reads TGTGCCAGTATGCCAGGGAGGGACTATGGCTACACCTTC. This gives the protein CASMPGRDYGYTF.

CDR3 region: CASFRGAPPDNEQFF. The CDR3 region has the DNA TGTGCCAGTTTCCGGGGGGCACCTCCGGACAATGAGCAGTTCTTC. The rearrangement joins TRBV6-5 to TRBJ2-1; D perhaps matches TRBD2 (7 bases). Trimming removed 9 bases at V and 5 bases at J, with 20 bases between. Germline CDR1 reads MNHEY; CDR2 reads SVGAGI. There are 15 residues in the CDR3.

The J gene is TRBJ1-2, the V gene TRBV4-2; perhaps TRBD1 as D (6 bases). Trimming left V 0 bases short and J 0 bases short, with 20 bases between. The CDR3 sequence is 19 residues long. CDR1 is LGHNA and CDR2 is YNFKEQ in the germline V gene. Here the CDR3 reads CASSQDPVTGILTNYGYTF. CDR3 nucleotides: TGTGCCAGCAGCCAAGATCCTGTCACAGGGATACTTACTAACTATGGCTACACCTTC.

The CDR3 nucleotides read TGTGCCAGCAGCTTGTCGGGAACAGATACGCAGTATTTT. Translating it yields CASSLSGTDTQYF. The gene calls are TRBV7-2 and TRBJ2-3, with D maybe TRBD2 (5 bases). V was shortened by 3 bases and J by 3 bases, with 7 bases between the two germline ends. This CDR3 comprises 13 residues. Germline loops: CDR1 SGHTA, CDR2 FQGNSA.

CDR3 region: CASSSPGTGVDTQYF. The CDR3 DNA sequence: TGCGCCAGCAGCTCCCCCGGGACAGGAGTGGATACGCAGTATTTT. The chain links TRBV5-1 to TRBJ2-3; 8 bases agree with TRBD1. Per the germline V gene, CDR1 is SGHRS and CDR2 is YFSETQ. CDR3 length equals 15 residues. Losses at the gene ends were 3 bases for V and 6 bases for J; bases not matched to a gene: 9.

This chain's CDR3 is CASKPGGSSYEQYF. CDR3 in DNA: TGTGCCAGCAAGCCGGGGGGGAGCTCCTACGAGCAGTACTTC. V gene TRBV2 combines with J gene TRBJ2-7, with 8 positions matching TRBD2. The CDR3 length is 14 residues. With V trimmed by 7 bases and J by 0 bases, 5 bases remained unmatched. Looked up from germline, CDR1 is SNHLY and CDR2 is FYNNEI.

V gene TRBV12-3 or TRBV12-4 combines with J gene TRBJ1-2; 7 bases fit TRBD1. Losses at the gene ends were 7 bases for V and 9 bases for J; bases not matched to a gene: 8. The CDR3 length is 12 residues. This CDR3 reads CASTRGDKSYTF. The CDR3 bases are TGTGCCAGCACCAGGGGGGACAAAAGCTACACCTTC.

CDR3 coding DNA: TGTGCCATCAGTCCGGACATACCTCTTGGCAAACTGTTTTTT. Its translation: CAISPDIPLGKLFF. V is TRBV10-3 and J is TRBJ1-4; D might be TRBD1 (5 bases). Germline assignment: CDR1 ENHRY and CDR2 SYGVKD. Trimming shortened V by 5 bases and J by 11 bases, and 18 bases separated the two germline ends. CDR3 length: 14 amino acids.

This clone has a single count. V and J are TRBV6-4 and TRBJ1-5; 9 bases map to TRBD1. The length of the CDR3 is 17 residues. The V gene end was trimmed by 0 bases and the J gene end by 6 bases; junction bases not matched to a gene: 9. From germline, CDR1 is MRHNA and CDR2 SNTAGT. The CDR3, as DNA: TGTGCCAGCAGTGACTCGAAAGCGGGACAGGGAGGTCAGCCCCAGCATTTT. Translated, it gives CASSDSKAGQGGQPQHF.

The V and J genes are TRBV10-1 and TRBJ1-4; TRBD1 agrees at 8 bases. This CDR3 has 12 amino acids. Unmatched junction bases numbered 4, after V lost 9 bases and J lost 7 bases. Per the germline V gene, CDR1 is WNHNN and CDR2 is SYGVQD (reference sequence). The CDR3 sequence: CASLTGGEKLFF. The CDR3 DNA reads as TGCGCCAGTCTCACAGGGGGTGAAAAACTGTTTTTT.

The chain links TRBV25-1 to TRBJ1-2; 9 bases align to TRBD1. Germline CDR1 MGHDK, CDR2 SYGVNS. The CDR3 extends over 15 amino acids. Trimming took 2 bases from V and 3 from J; bases not matched to a gene: 4. This CDR3 reads CASSEPTGGYYGYTF. The CDR3, as DNA: TGTGCCAGCAGTGAACCGACAGGGGGGTACTATGGCTACACCTTC.

V is TRBV11-1 and J is TRBJ1-4; possible D gene TRBD1, 5 bases. The CDR3 covers 16 residues. Germline V gene data show CDR1 as SGHAT and CDR2 as FQDESV (reference sequence). With 5 bases removed from V and 8 bases from J, the gap between germline ends came to 21 bases. CDR3 amino acids: CASSQGVSALGEKLFF. The CDR3 coding sequence is TGTGCCAGCAGCCAAGGGGTTTCGGCCCTTGGCGAAAAACTGTTTTTT.

The CDR3 DNA sequence: TGTGCCAGCAGGGGACAGGGAAATGAAGCTTTCTTT. Translation: CASRGQGNEAFF. The V and J genes are TRBV2 and TRBJ1-1, with TRBD1 matching over 9 bases. Germline V gene data show CDR1 as SNHLY and CDR2 as FYNNEI. The junction had 3 bases not matched to a gene; V was cut back by 6 bases and J by 7 bases. This CDR3 region has 12 residues.

A few counts support this clone. V usage is TRBV20-1 and J usage is TRBJ1-1; no firm D call. V was clipped by 2 bases and J by 1 base, with 2 bases between them. Germline assignment: CDR1 DFQATT and CDR2 SNEGSKA (reference sequence). CDR3 length equals 11 residues. CDR3 DNA: TGCAGTGCTAGACAGAACACTGAAGCTTTCTTT. This sequence encodes CSARQNTEAFF.

This chain joins TRBV9 and TRBJ2-7; D not certain. This CDR3 is built from 14 residues. V lost 4 bases and J 1 base, leaving 12 bases between the germline ends. Germline V CDR1 and CDR2: SGDLS, YYNGEE. CDR3 region: CASSPRQASYEQYF. In DNA form, the CDR3 reads TGTGCCAGCAGCCCTCGGCAGGCGTCCTACGAGCAGTACTTC.

This clone appeared once. This chain connects TRBV19 to TRBJ2-2; D remains unclear. The V and J ends lost 3 bases and 1 base respectively, with 12 bases between them. This CDR3 is 16 amino acids long. The V gene's germline CDR1 is LNHDA and CDR2 SQIVND (reference sequence). The chain's CDR3 is CASSMRSRQNTGELFF. Written as DNA, the CDR3 is TGTGCCAGTAGTATGCGCTCGAGGCAGAACACCGGGGAGCTGTTTTTT.

The V and J genes are TRBV30 and TRBJ2-5, with 11 positions matching TRBD1. Germline CDR1 GTSNPN, CDR2 SVGIG (reference sequence). V lost 3 bases, J lost 4 bases, and 7 bases stayed unmatched. This CDR3 spans 15 amino acids. The CDR3 region has the DNA TGTGCCTGGAGCGCGGACAGGGGGCGGCGAGAGACCCAGTACTTC. This codes for CAWSADRGRRETQYF. Full variable domain (outside the CDR3, taken from reference TRBV30 and TRBJ2-5): SQTIHQWPATLVQPVGSPLSLECTVEGTSNPNLYWYRQAAGRGLQLLFYSVGIGQISSEVPQNLSASRPQDRQFILSSKKLLLSDSGFYLCAWSADRGRRETQYFGPGTRLLVL.

This clone occurred a few times. V is TRBV4-3 and J is TRBJ2-1; D is uncertain. This CDR3 comprises 16 residues. CDR1 and CDR2 from the germline V gene are LGHNA and YSLEER. V lost 0 bases to trimming and J lost 4 bases, with 13 bases between them. CDR3 nucleotides: TGCGCCAGCAGCCAAGACCCCATTCTCGGGTACAATGAGCAGTTCTTC. Translated, it gives CASSQDPILGYNEQFF.

With regard to this clone: An end of the junction does not agree with germline; a read error may underlie this. The chain has TRBV2 and TRBJ1-1; 9 positions match TRBD1. CDR1 SNHLY and CDR2 FYNNEI come from the germline V gene. This CDR3 has 14 amino acids. The CDR3 nucleotides read TGTGCCAGCAGAGAAGACAGGGGGAAGACTGAAGCTTTCTTT. Encoded protein: CASREDRGKTEAFF.

The CDR3 sequence: CASSQLLGQSRYSNQPQHF. CDR3 nucleotides: TGCGCCAGCAGTCAACTATTGGGACAGTCTAGATATAGCAATCAGCCCCAGCATTTT. The J gene is TRBJ1-5, the V gene TRBV23-1; 7 bases are shared with TRBD1. TRBV23-1 is assigned to the ORF class and has an uncertain function. The CDR3 sequence is 19 residues long. After removal of 2 bases from V and 0 bases from J, the junction contained 13 bases not matched to a gene.

This chain uses TRBV10-3 with TRBJ2-7, with 7 bases lining up with TRBD1. V gave up 1 base and J gave up 4 bases; unmatched junction bases: 13. CDR1 and CDR2 from the germline V gene are ENHRY and SYGVKD. The CDR3 contains 17 residues. The CDR3 coding sequence is TGTGCCATCAGTGAGTTAACGTTAAGGGGGCTAACGTACGAGCAGTACTTC. Encoded protein: CAISELTLRGLTYEQYF.

The chain carries TRBV6-5 and TRBJ1-1, with D uncertain. Germline CDR1 and CDR2: MNHEY and SVGAGI. This CDR3 spans 15 amino acids. Trimming removed 1 base at V and 1 base at J, with 10 bases between. In DNA form, the CDR3 reads TGTGCCAGCAGTTACTTTGCGGGAGGGAACACTGAAGCTTTCTTT. It yields the protein CASSYFAGGNTEAFF.

V usage is TRBV10-3 and J usage is TRBJ2-6; 7 bases fit TRBD1. With 7 bases clipped from V and 0 bases from J, the junction kept 15 bases outside the gene matches. CDR1 is ENHRY and CDR2 is SYGVKD in the germline V gene. The length of the CDR3 is 19 residues. CDR3 residues: CAINSKDRASSSGANVLTF. For the CDR3, the DNA is TGTGCCATCAACTCGAAAGACAGGGCCTCAAGCTCTGGGGCCAACGTCCTGACTTTC.